The T cell receptor beta chain described here comes from a study of metastatic and nonmetastatic thyroid tumors. Study information: The study looked at repertoires side by side in blood and in tumor or nodule tissue from malignant and benign thyroid patients. The study's findings and limits: Reports indicated that malignant thyroid tumors showed significantly higher TCR beta diversity than benign nodules did, in blood and tumor.

This clone was counted many times. Its antigen is still unknown. Per the original data handling: Clinicopathological groups differed in CDR3, with these differences serving to build a distant-metastasis classifier for papillary thyroid cancer. Using MiXCR, TCRdb re-called clones from the PCR reads. None of the V and J calls come from the authors' own analysis; TCRdb made them. The table records some 31,000 clones, approximately 15% of them present only once. There were no patients who had received any treatment before thyroid surgery. This CDR3 has 14 amino acids. Germline-derived CDR1 and CDR2 are KGHDR and SFDVKD. The V end lost 6 bases, the J end lost 0 bases, and 10 bases lay between the germline ends.

The clonotype originates from a female donor with papillary thyroid cancer or a benign thyroid nodule (not recorded which). Some clones in this sample may be carry-over from other donors' samples. The chain is built from TRBV24-1 and TRBJ2-5, with D possibly being TRBD1 (5 bases). The specimen was blood. The chain's CDR3 is CATSRAGNQETQYF. The DNA of the CDR3 is TGTGCCACCAGTCGGGCAGGGAACCAAGAGACCCAGTACTTC.